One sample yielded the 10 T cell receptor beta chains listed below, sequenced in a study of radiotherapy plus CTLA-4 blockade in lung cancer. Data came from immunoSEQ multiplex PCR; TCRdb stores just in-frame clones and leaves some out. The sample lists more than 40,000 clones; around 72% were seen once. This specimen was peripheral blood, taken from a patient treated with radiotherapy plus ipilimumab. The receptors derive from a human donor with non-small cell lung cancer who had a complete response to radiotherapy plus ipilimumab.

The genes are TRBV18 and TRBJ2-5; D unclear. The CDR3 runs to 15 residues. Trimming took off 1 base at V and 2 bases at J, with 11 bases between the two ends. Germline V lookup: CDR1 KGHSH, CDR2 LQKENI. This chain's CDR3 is CASSPRRQIQETQYF. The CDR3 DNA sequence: TGTGCCAGCTCACCACGGCGGCAGATACAAGAGACCCAGTACTTC.

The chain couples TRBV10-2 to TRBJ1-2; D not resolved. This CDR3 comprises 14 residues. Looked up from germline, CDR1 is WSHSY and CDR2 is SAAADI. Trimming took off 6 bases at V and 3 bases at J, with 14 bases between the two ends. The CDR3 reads CASSWGGGHYGYTF. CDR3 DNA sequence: TGCGCCAGCAGCTGGGGTGGAGGGCACTATGGCTACACCTTC.

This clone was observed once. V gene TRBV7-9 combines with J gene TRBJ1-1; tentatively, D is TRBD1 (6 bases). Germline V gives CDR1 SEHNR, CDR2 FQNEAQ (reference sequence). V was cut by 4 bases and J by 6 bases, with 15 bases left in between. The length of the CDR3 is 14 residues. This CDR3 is CASSSHPTGAEAFF. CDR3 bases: TGTGCCAGCAGCTCCCACCCGACAGGTGCTGAAGCTTTCTTT.

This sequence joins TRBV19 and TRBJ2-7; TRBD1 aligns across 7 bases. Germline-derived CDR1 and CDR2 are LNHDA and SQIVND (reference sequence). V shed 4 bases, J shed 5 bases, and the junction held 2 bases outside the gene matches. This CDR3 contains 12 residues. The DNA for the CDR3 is TGTGCCAGTAGTACGACAGGGAACGAGCAGTACTTC. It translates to CASSTTGNEQYF.

The DNA of the CDR3 is TGTGCCAGCAGTTTCTGGGGACAGGGGACCACAGATACGCAGTATTTT. Its protein product is CASSFWGQGTTDTQYF. The V and J genes are TRBV27 and TRBJ2-3; TRBD1 matches 10 bases. J gave up 2 bases and V 3 bases, and 5 bases lay outside the gene matches. Germline values: CDR1 MNHEY, CDR2 SMNVEV (reference sequence). This CDR3 region has 16 residues.

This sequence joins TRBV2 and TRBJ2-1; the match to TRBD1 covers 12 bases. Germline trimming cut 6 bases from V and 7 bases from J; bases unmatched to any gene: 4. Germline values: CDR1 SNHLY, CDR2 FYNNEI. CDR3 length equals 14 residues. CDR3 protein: CASSRDRGLNEQFF. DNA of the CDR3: TGTGCCAGCAGCCGGGACAGGGGGCTGAATGAGCAGTTCTTC.

The CDR3 coding sequence is TGTGCCAGCAGCTTAAAGGCTCCAGGGGGTAATTCACCCCTCCACTTT. Translating it yields CASSLKAPGGNSPLHF. The chain is built from TRBV7-3 and TRBJ1-6; 7 nucleotides match TRBD1. Germline V lookup: CDR1 SGHTA, CDR2 FQGTGA. The junction had 6 bases not matched to a gene; V was cut back by 1 base and J by 6 bases. CDR3 length equals 16 residues.

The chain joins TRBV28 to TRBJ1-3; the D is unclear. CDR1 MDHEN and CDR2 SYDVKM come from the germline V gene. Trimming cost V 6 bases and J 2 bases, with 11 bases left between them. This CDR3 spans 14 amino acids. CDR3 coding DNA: TGTGCCAGCAGGAAAAGGACTGCTGGAAACACCATATATTTT. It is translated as CASRKRTAGNTIYF.

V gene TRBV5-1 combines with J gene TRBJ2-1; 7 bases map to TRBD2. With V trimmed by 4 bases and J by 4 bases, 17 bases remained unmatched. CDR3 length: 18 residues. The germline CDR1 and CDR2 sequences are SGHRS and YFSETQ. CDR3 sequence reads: CASSLIRRERNSYNEQFF. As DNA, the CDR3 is TGCGCCAGCAGCCTGATTAGGCGGGAGCGTAACTCTTACAATGAGCAGTTCTTC.

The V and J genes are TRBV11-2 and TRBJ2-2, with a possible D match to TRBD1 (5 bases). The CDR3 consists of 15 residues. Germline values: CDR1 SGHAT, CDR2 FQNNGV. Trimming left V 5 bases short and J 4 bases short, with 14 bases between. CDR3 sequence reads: CASSPRQGGTGELFF. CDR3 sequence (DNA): TGTGCCAGCAGCCCGCGCCAGGGTGGCACCGGGGAGCTGTTTTTT.